The 31 T cell receptor beta chains below were found in one sample sequenced in a study of T cells in Graves' hyperthyroidism and ophthalmopathy. RNA transcripts yielded amplified TCR beta CDR3 regions. Using the HTBI primer set, a first-round RT-PCR was run on the TCR CDR3. Each CDR3 protein is one row after TCRdb ran MiXCR on the multiplex PCR reads. The sample holds some 440,000 distinct CDR3 sequences; 15% to 19% are singletons and the top ten take 7.5% to 8%. Sequencing used blood. The receptors shown here come from a woman between 18 and 29 years old with Graves' hyperthyroidism.

Details on this clonotype: The junction and the germline gene differ at one end; a read error may be behind it. The chain links TRBV30 to TRBJ1-2, with 10 bases matching TRBD1. The CDR3 has 15 amino acids. Germline V CDR1 and CDR2: GTSNPN, SVGIG (reference sequence). The CDR3 DNA follows: TGTGCCTGGAGTCCCGGGACAGGGGTAAACTATGGCCACACCTTC. This codes for CAWSPGTGVNYGHTF. Drawing the rest from reference TRBV30 and TRBJ1-2, the complete variable domain is SQTIHQWPATLVQPVGSPLSLECTVEGTSNPNLYWYRQAAGRGLQLLFYSVGIGQISSEVPQNLSASRPQDRQFILSSKKLLLSDSGFYLCAWSPGTGVNYGHTFGSGTRLTVV.

The table lists this clonotype with many counts. V gene TRBV7-9 combines with J gene TRBJ1-2; D is possibly TRBD1 (5 bases). V lost 3 bases, J lost 8 bases, and 22 bases lay in between. CDR3 length: 16 amino acids. Germline V gene data show CDR1 as SEHNR and CDR2 as FQNEAQ (reference sequence). The CDR3 DNA is TGTGCCAGCAGCTTTAACGTCCGGGACGTCGGGGAAGGCTACACCTTC. It is translated as CASSFNVRDVGEGYTF.

V gene TRBV29-1 combines with J gene TRBJ1-2; D gene uncertain. The CDR3 has 11 residues. Trimming cost V 5 bases and J 0 bases, with 4 bases left between them. Per germline, CDR1 SQVTM and CDR2 ANQGSEA. The CDR3 loop is CSVLTNYGYTF. DNA for the CDR3: TGCAGCGTTCTTACTAACTATGGCTACACCTTC.

This clonotype was picked up many times. The V and J genes are TRBV28 and TRBJ2-1, with D possibly called TRBD1 or TRBD2 (5 bases each). Per germline, CDR1 MDHEN and CDR2 SYDVKM. V was clipped by 3 bases and J by 6 bases, with 21 bases between them. The CDR3 contains 17 residues. The CDR3 spells CASSFLDTFRGGNEQFF. DNA for the CDR3: TGTGCCAGCAGTTTCCTAGACACTTTCCGGGGCGGCAATGAGCAGTTCTTC.

At least ten counts were recorded for this clonotype. This chain joins TRBV9 and TRBJ2-1; tentatively, D is TRBD1 or TRBD2 (5 bases each). Germline CDR1 reads SGDLS; CDR2 reads YYNGEE. Trimming left V 0 bases short and J 4 bases short, with 11 bases between. The CDR3 has 15 residues. This CDR3 reads CASSVARGVYNEQFF. The CDR3 DNA reads TGTGCCAGCAGCGTAGCTCGAGGGGTATACAATGAGCAGTTCTTC.

The genes are TRBV2 and TRBJ2-5, with 12 positions matching TRBD2. The CDR3 sequence is 13 residues long. V gave up 8 bases and J gave up 3 bases; unmatched junction bases: 1. CDR1 SNHLY and CDR2 FYNNEI come from the germline V gene. DNA for the CDR3: TGTGCCAGCTGGACTAGCGGGAAAGAGACCCAGTACTTC. Protein sequence: CASWTSGKETQYF.

Many counts were recorded for this clonotype. The rearrangement uses TRBV9 and TRBJ1-2, with unresolved D. There are 16 residues in the CDR3. Trimming cost V 4 bases and J 2 bases, with 18 bases left between them. Germline V lookup: CDR1 SGDLS, CDR2 YYNGEE. The CDR3 DNA sequence: TGTGCCAGCAGCCCAGAAGATACAGTATCCAACTATGGCTACACCTTC. This encodes CASSPEDTVSNYGYTF.

Many counts were recorded for this clonotype. The CDR3: CASSAGQRGGYTF. The CDR3 bases are TGTGCCAGCAGCGCGGGACAGCGTGGCGGCTACACCTTC. The chain uses TRBV7-9 and TRBJ1-2, with 7 bases fitting TRBD1. J gave up 8 bases and V 5 bases, and 8 bases lay outside the gene matches. This CDR3 has 13 residues. The germline gives CDR1 SEHNR, CDR2 FQNEAQ (reference sequence).

This chain links TRBV3-1 with TRBJ2-5; D not resolved. Trimming stripped 4 bases from V and 5 bases from J, with 11 bases between. The CDR3 covers 13 residues. Germline V lookup: CDR1 LGHDT, CDR2 YNNKEL (reference sequence). CDR3 in amino acids: CASSPRTIETQYF. In nucleotides, the CDR3 is TGTGCCAGCAGCCCCAGGACGATCGAGACCCAGTACTTC.

This clonotype showed up many times. V gene TRBV28 combines with J gene TRBJ1-5; weak D call: TRBD1 (6 bases). The CDR3 is 15 residues long. Germline lookup yields CDR1 MDHEN and CDR2 SYDVKM. Trimming shortened V by 1 base and J by 5 bases, and 12 bases separated the two germline ends. The DNA of the CDR3 is TGTGCCAGCAGTTTATTCCAGGACAGATATCAGCCCCAGCATTTT. Its protein product is CASSLFQDRYQPQHF.

The table lists this clonotype with many counts. V is TRBV6-1 and J is TRBJ1-6, with 7 nucleotides matching TRBD1. The CDR3 is 13 amino acids. The V segment lost 8 bases and the J segment 6 bases; nucleotides outside the gene matches: 4. Germline-derived CDR1 and CDR2 are MNHNS and SASEGT. The CDR3 DNA is TGTGCCAGCTTTGCAGGGGGTAATTCACCCCTCCACTTT. Encoded protein: CASFAGGNSPLHF.

A few counts support this clonotype. The chain employs TRBV27 and TRBJ2-4; 9 bases map to TRBD1. This CDR3 contains 14 residues. Germline values: CDR1 MNHEY, CDR2 SMNVEV (reference sequence). Trimming removed 4 bases from V and 6 bases from J; junction bases left unmatched: 4. CDR3 nucleotide sequence: TGTGCCAGCAGTTCACAGGGGGCGCTAAACATTCAGTACTTC. Translated: CASSSQGALNIQYF.

This clonotype was found many times. V usage is TRBV7-9 and J usage is TRBJ1-1; unclear D gene. The CDR3 runs 13 residues. Looked up from germline, CDR1 is SEHNR and CDR2 is FQNEAQ (reference sequence). V lost 1 base to trimming and J lost 1 base, with 4 bases between them. Here the CDR3 DNA reads TGTGCCAGCAGCTTAGGAGAGAACACTGAAGCTTTCTTT. Translation gives CASSLGENTEAFF. Complete variable domain (other parts from reference TRBV7-9 and TRBJ1-1): DTGVSQNPRHKITKRGQNVTFRCDPISEHNRLYWYRQTLGQGPEFLTYFQNEAQLEKSRLLSDRFSAERPKGSFSTLEIQRTEQGDSAMYLCASSLGENTEAFFGQGTRLTVV.

This clonotype was seen at least ten times. The chain has TRBV6-1 and TRBJ1-1, with no clear D. The ends were cut back, 11 bases at V and 10 bases at J, with 8 bases in the middle. The CDR3 covers 8 residues. Germline V gene data show CDR1 as MNHNS and CDR2 as SASEGT. The CDR3 reads CAAGTAFF. The CDR3 coding sequence is TGTGCCGCCGGAACAGCTTTCTTT.

At least ten counts were recorded for this clonotype. The gene calls are TRBV7-8 and TRBJ2-7, with 9 bases identical to TRBD1. Unmatched junction bases numbered 13, after V lost 2 bases and J lost 2 bases. Germline CDR1 reads SGHVS; CDR2 reads FQNEAQ. This CDR3 is 18 amino acids long. This CDR3 reads CASSLTMSGTGNPYEQYF. CDR3 bases: TGTGCCAGCAGCTTAACCATGTCCGGGACAGGGAATCCCTACGAGCAGTACTTC.

In this sample, this clonotype turned up many times. CDR3 residues: CASSTGTGFSYEQYF. The CDR3 DNA sequence: TGTGCCAGTAGTACCGGGACAGGATTTTCCTACGAGCAGTACTTC. The chain carries TRBV19 and TRBJ2-7; 8 bases are shared with TRBD1. After removal of 4 bases from V and 1 base from J, the junction contained 6 bases not matched to a gene. There are 15 residues in the CDR3. Looked up from germline, CDR1 is LNHDA and CDR2 is SQIVND (reference sequence).

This clonotype was observed many times. The V call is TRBV12-3 or TRBV12-4, the J call TRBJ2-4; the match to TRBD2 covers 14 bases. The CDR3 covers 16 residues. V shed 6 bases, J shed 10 bases, and the junction held 11 bases outside the gene matches. CDR3 loop: CASSPRGTSGSRIQYF. CDR3 in DNA: TGTGCCAGCAGCCCCAGGGGGACTAGCGGGAGTCGAATTCAGTACTTC.

This clonotype has ten or more counts. The rearrangement uses TRBV7-8 and TRBJ2-5; D not resolved. Trimming left V 1 base short and J 3 bases short, with 6 bases between. CDR1 and CDR2 from the germline V gene are SGHVS and FQNEAQ. CDR3 length equals 13 residues. The CDR3 protein is CASSLVGKETQYF. The CDR3, as DNA: TGTGCCAGCAGCTTAGTTGGTAAAGAGACCCAGTACTTC.

This clonotype was counted between two and nine times. The rearrangement links TRBV11-3 to TRBJ2-3; D call uncertain. Germline V gene sequence: CDR1 SGHNT, CDR2 YENEEA. Trimming took 2 bases from V and 1 from J, leaving 10 bases between them. This CDR3 has 15 residues. The CDR3 loop is CASSLRGDRTDTQYF. The CDR3 DNA reads TGTGCCAGCAGCTTACGTGGCGACCGCACAGATACGCAGTATTTT. Full variable domain (missing parts from reference TRBV11-3 and TRBJ2-3): EAGVVQSPRYKIIEKKQPVAFWCNPISGHNTLYWYLQNLGQGPELLIRYENEEAVDDSQLPKDRFSAERLKGVDSTLKIQPAELGDSAVYLCASSLRGDRTDTQYFGPGTRLTVL.

This clonotype has ten or more counts. This chain connects TRBV29-1 to TRBJ1-1; a weak D match, TRBD1 (5 bases). Germline values: CDR1 SQVTM, CDR2 ANQGSEA. V was pared by 7 bases and J by 2 bases, with 17 bases between. The CDR3 loop spans 14 amino acids. The CDR3 bases are TGCAGCGCAGATGTGGGACCCTTAAACACTGAAGCTTTCTTT. This encodes CSADVGPLNTEAFF.

The chain employs TRBV30 and TRBJ2-3; D is ambiguous. Germline V gene lookup returns CDR1 GTSNPN and CDR2 SVGIG (reference sequence). V lost 0 bases, J lost 2 bases, and 6 bases lay in between. The CDR3 covers 13 residues. CDR3 loop: CAWSVSPTDTQYF. The CDR3 coding sequence is TGTGCCTGGAGTGTTAGCCCCACAGATACGCAGTATTTT.

This clonotype was seen ten or more times. The V call is TRBV20-1, the J call TRBJ1-2, with D unclear. With 3 bases removed from V and 3 bases from J, the gap between germline ends came to 5 bases. The CDR3 is 11 residues long. Germline V CDR1 and CDR2: DFQATT, SNEGSKA (reference sequence). The CDR3 spells CSARPDYGYTF. DNA for the CDR3: TGCAGTGCTAGGCCGGACTATGGCTACACCTTC.

The chain is built from TRBV7-9 and TRBJ2-1; D not certain. This CDR3 spans 13 amino acids. V lost 10 bases and J 4 bases, leaving 14 bases between the germline ends. Germline CDR1 and CDR2: SEHNR and FQNEAQ (reference sequence). This CDR3 reads CAIDRRAYNEQFF. The DNA for the CDR3 is TGTGCCATTGATAGGAGAGCTTACAATGAGCAGTTCTTC.

The chain carries TRBV5-6 and TRBJ1-5; maybe TRBD1 (6 bases). From germline, CDR1 is SGHDT and CDR2 YYEEEE. The CDR3 length is 15 residues. V dropped 0 bases and J dropped 5 bases, with 12 bases sitting between them. CDR3 in amino acids: CASSLGPQGYQPQHF. The CDR3 nucleotides are TGTGCCAGCAGCTTGGGCCCTCAGGGGTATCAGCCCCAGCATTTT.

This clonotype was picked up many times. The chain joins TRBV18 to TRBJ2-7; D gene uncertain. Germline-derived CDR1 and CDR2 are KGHSH and LQKENI. Deletions cut 6 bases from V and 1 base from J, with 16 bases between. The CDR3 contains 15 residues. The CDR3 DNA reads TGTGCCAGCTCCCTACAACAGCCCCAATCCTACGAGCAGTACTTC. Translation: CASSLQQPQSYEQYF.

The V and J genes are TRBV27 and TRBJ2-1; TRBD2 agrees at 7 bases. V lost 3 bases, J lost 5 bases, and 4 bases stayed unmatched. The germline gives CDR1 MNHEY, CDR2 SMNVEV (reference sequence). This CDR3 has 14 amino acids. The CDR3 reads CASSFWGGDNEQFF. CDR3 nucleotides: TGTGCCAGCAGTTTTTGGGGGGGGGACAATGAGCAGTTCTTC.

The chain links TRBV5-1 to TRBJ2-2; the match to TRBD2 covers 7 bases. The CDR3 is 15 amino acids. Germline CDR1 and CDR2: SGHRS and YFSETQ. V shed 7 bases and J 0 bases; nucleotides not matched to a gene: 6. The DNA of the CDR3 is TGCGCCAGCGGCCCGGGGGGTTCGAACACCGGGGAGCTGTTTTTT. Translation: CASGPGGSNTGELFF.

In this sample, this clonotype turned up many times. The chain has TRBV20-1 and TRBJ2-1, with 9 bases matching TRBD2. This CDR3 has 16 amino acids. V trimming: 0 bases; J trimming: 6 bases; junction bases outside the gene matches: 9. Germline V gene data show CDR1 as DFQATT and CDR2 as SNEGSKA (reference sequence). The CDR3 DNA reads TGCAGTGCTAGAGATCTCGGCGGGGGGGAGGTCAATGAGCAGTTCTTC. Amino acids: CSARDLGGGEVNEQFF.

In this sample, this clonotype turned up many times. The DNA for the CDR3 is TGTGCCAGCAGTCCAACGGGACCCCCCAGTGAGCAGTTCTTC. It specifies CASSPTGPPSEQFF. The chain has TRBV27 and TRBJ2-1, with D perhaps assigned TRBD1 or TRBD2 (5 bases each). Germline V gives CDR1 MNHEY, CDR2 SMNVEV (reference sequence). V was pared by 5 bases and J by 9 bases, with 17 bases between. The CDR3 runs 14 residues.

The rearrangement uses TRBV5-1 and TRBJ2-5, with D possibly TRBD1 on 6 matching bases. CDR3 length: 15 amino acids. V was pared by 1 base and J by 1 base, with 11 bases between. CDR1 is SGHRS and CDR2 is YFSETQ in the germline V gene. CDR3 in DNA: TGCGCCAGCAGCTTGCAGGGGCGGCTCCAAGAGACCCAGTACTTC. Its protein product is CASSLQGRLQETQYF.

In its sample, this clonotype was seen a few times. The chain carries TRBV19 and TRBJ2-7; D remains ambiguous. CDR1 and CDR2 (germline): LNHDA, SQIVND (reference sequence). The CDR3 has 12 residues. The V and J ends lost 1 base and 5 bases respectively, with 6 bases between them. CDR3 nucleotides: TGTGCCAGTAGTATAGGGAGCAACGAGCAGTACTTC. Encoded protein: CASSIGSNEQYF.